Presented here are 23 T cell receptor beta chains from one specimen sequenced in a study of a mutant IDH1 vaccine in newly diagnosed glioma. Their recognized antigens are unknown. TCRdb's table, derived via immunoSEQ multiplex PCR, lists solely in-frame clones and lacks some. The repertoire has roughly 60,000 clones, about 84% of them found once; the top ten carry around 3.3%. Indicated time point: week 11, during vaccination. With topical imiquimod, each dose of the vaccine consisted of 300 ug of mutant IDH1 20-mer peptide. The specimen was PBMCs, collected from a glioma patient whose treatment included an IDH1 peptide vaccine. Every receptor here comes from a young man with glioma.

This sequence joins TRBV7-2 and TRBJ1-2; unclear D gene. The germline gives CDR1 SGHTA, CDR2 FQGNSA. The CDR3 consists of 14 residues. The V end was cut by 1 base, the J end by 2 bases, with 8 bases between. CDR3 loop: CASSLVVGNYGYTF. The CDR3 nucleotides are TGTGCCAGCAGCTTAGTAGTAGGGAACTATGGCTACACCTTC. Drawing the rest from reference TRBV7-2 and TRBJ1-2, the complete variable domain is GAGVSQSPSNKVTEKGKDVELRCDPISGHTALYWYRQSLGQGLEFLIYFQGNSAPDKSGLPSDRFSAERTGGSVSTLTIQRTQQEDSAVYLCASSLVVGNYGYTFGSGTRLTVV.

V is TRBV6-6 and J is TRBJ2-7; unclear D gene. Germline V lookup: CDR1 MNHNY, CDR2 SVGAGI (reference sequence). The V and J ends lost 0 bases and 1 base respectively, with 4 bases between them. CDR3 length: 13 amino acids. The DNA for the CDR3 is TGTGCCAGCAGTTACTCCCGGTCCTACGAGCAGTACTTC. Translating gives CASSYSRSYEQYF.

The chain recombines TRBV11-2 with TRBJ2-3; D unclear. V gave up 5 bases and J gave up 7 bases, with 16 bases separating them. The CDR3 length is 14 residues. The germline CDR1 and CDR2 sequences are SGHAT and FQNNGV. CDR3 loop: CASSPRADFYTQYF. The CDR3 coding sequence is TGTGCCAGCAGCCCCCGGGCCGACTTTTATACGCAGTATTTT.

V usage is TRBV6-1 and J usage is TRBJ2-5, with 7 bases matching TRBD1. The germline V gene encodes CDR1 MNHNS and CDR2 SASEGT. With V trimmed by 1 base and J by 3 bases, 5 bases remained unmatched. There are 15 residues in the CDR3. As DNA, the CDR3 is TGTGCCAGCAGTGAAGGGACAGGTTCTAAAGAGACCCAGTACTTC. Amino acids: CASSEGTGSKETQYF.

The chain links TRBV29-1 to TRBJ2-7; D remains unclear. This CDR3 has 10 amino acids. The V gene lost 5 bases and the J gene lost 0 bases, with 2 bases spanning the gap. CDR1 and CDR2 from the germline V gene are SQVTM and ANQGSEA. CDR3 sequence: CSVLSYEQYF. In DNA, the CDR3 is TGCAGCGTTCTCTCCTACGAGCAGTACTTC.

This clone was detected a few times. The chain employs TRBV25-1 and TRBJ2-1; TRBD1 aligns across 7 bases. This CDR3 comprises 16 residues. The trim removed 4 bases at V and 2 bases at J, leaving 8 bases unmatched. Germline-derived CDR1 and CDR2 are MGHDK and SYGVNS. The CDR3 is CASSADYRGPYNEQFF. CDR3 nucleotides: TGTGCCAGCAGTGCCGACTACAGGGGCCCCTACAATGAGCAGTTCTTC.

The chain joins TRBV9 to TRBJ2-1, with TRBD2 identical over 11 bases. The CDR3 has 15 amino acids. Trimming at V came to 2 bases and at J to 3 bases, leaving 1 base not matched to a gene. The germline V gene has CDR1 SGDLS and CDR2 YYNGEE. The CDR3 sequence: CASSVTSGGYNEQFF. The CDR3 DNA sequence: TGTGCCAGCAGCGTTACTAGCGGGGGCTACAATGAGCAGTTCTTC.

The CDR3 nucleotides read TGTGCCAGCAGTGCCCAATGGGGTCCGAGAAACACCATATATTTT. Protein product: CASSAQWGPRNTIYF. The chain carries TRBV2 and TRBJ1-3; D is ambiguous. V was pared by 4 bases and J by 5 bases, with 15 bases between. This CDR3 contains 15 residues. Germline CDR1 reads SNHLY; CDR2 reads FYNNEI.

The rearrangement links TRBV15 to TRBJ2-1, with 7 bases matching TRBD2. The CDR3 is made up of 17 amino acids. Germline lookup yields CDR1 LNHNV and CDR2 YYDKDF (reference sequence). Unmatched junction bases numbered 10, after V lost 1 base and J lost 4 bases. The chain's CDR3 is CATSRGVRSGTYNEQFF. The CDR3 nucleotides read TGTGCCACCAGCAGAGGAGTAAGAAGCGGGACTTACAATGAGCAGTTCTTC.

The chain couples TRBV25-1 to TRBJ2-7; 10 positions agree with TRBD1. The germline CDR1 and CDR2 sequences are MGHDK and SYGVNS. J lost 1 base, V lost 1 base, and 7 bases had no gene match. CDR3 length equals 17 residues. CDR3 in DNA: TGTGCCAGCAGTGAATCGACTCCGGGACAGGGGTCCTACGAGCAGTACTTC. Amino acid sequence: CASSESTPGQGSYEQYF.

This clone came up once. The chain is built from TRBV15 and TRBJ2-2; 9 nucleotides match TRBD2. The V gene's germline CDR1 is LNHNV and CDR2 YYDKDF (reference sequence). The trim removed 2 bases at V and 3 bases at J, leaving 13 bases unmatched. The CDR3 contains 19 residues. The CDR3 nucleotides are TGTGCCACCAGCAGATCGAGACGCGGCGGGAGGGCCGACACCGGGGAGCTGTTTTTT. Protein: CATSRSRRGGRADTGELFF. The whole variable domain, filled in from reference TRBV15 and TRBJ2-2, reads DAMVIQNPRYQVTQFGKPVTLSCSQTLNHNVMYWYQQKSSQAPKLLFHYYDKDFNNEADTPDNFQSRRPNTSFCFLDIRSPGLGDTAMYLCATSRSRRGGRADTGELFFGEGSRLTVL.

The rearrangement links TRBV5-4 to TRBJ2-7; no reliable D call. The CDR3 is 14 amino acids. Trimming stripped 1 base from V and 2 bases from J, with 10 bases between. Germline CDR1 and CDR2: SGHNT and YYREEE (reference sequence). CDR3 residues: CASSLYGVTYEQYF. In nucleotides, the CDR3 is TGTGCCAGCAGCTTGTACGGAGTTACCTACGAGCAGTACTTC.

The J gene is TRBJ1-2, the V gene TRBV27, with D possibly being TRBD1 (5 bases). The V end was cut by 5 bases, the J end by 2 bases, with 15 bases between. This CDR3 region has 15 residues. Germline CDR1 reads MNHEY; CDR2 reads SMNVEV (reference sequence). The CDR3: CASSPIRESNYGYTF. Written as DNA, the CDR3 is TGTGCCAGCAGTCCCATCAGGGAATCGAACTATGGCTACACCTTC.

V usage is TRBV5-6 and J usage is TRBJ1-1; weak D call: TRBD1 (5 bases). Per the germline V gene, CDR1 is SGHDT and CDR2 is YYEEEE. Trimming left V 2 bases short and J 4 bases short, with 12 bases between. This CDR3 is built from 14 residues. The CDR3 sequence: CASSLSPGGTEAFF. The DNA of the CDR3 is TGTGCCAGCAGCTTATCTCCGGGGGGCACTGAAGCTTTCTTT.

J is TRBJ2-5 and V is TRBV28, with D possibly being TRBD2 (5 bases). The DNA matches TRBJ2-7 better at its end, which makes the J call doubtful. The CDR3 totals 16 residues. From germline, CDR1 is MDHEN and CDR2 SYDVKM. DNA of the CDR3: TGTGCCAGCAGTTCAGGAGGCAGCCGCTTTTTATACGAGCAGTACTTC. It is translated as CASSSGGSRFLYEQYF.

The DNA of the CDR3 is TGTGCCAGTAGTATTCCCGGTTTAAACACTGAAGCTTTCTTT. Translation gives CASSIPGLNTEAFF. The chain has TRBV19 and TRBJ1-1; D ambiguous. The CDR3 has 14 residues. V gave up 3 bases and J gave up 2 bases, with 10 bases separating them. Germline V gene lookup returns CDR1 LNHDA and CDR2 SQIVND (reference sequence).

This clone was counted between two and nine times. V usage is TRBV7-8 and J usage is TRBJ1-1, with D hard to call. The CDR3 length is 15 residues. The germline gives CDR1 SGHVS, CDR2 FQNEAQ. Deletions cut 2 bases from V and 1 base from J, with 11 bases between. The CDR3 loop reads CASSLLVGPNTEAFF. The CDR3 bases are TGTGCCAGCAGCTTATTGGTCGGGCCGAACACTGAAGCTTTCTTT.

The chain uses TRBV5-8 and TRBJ1-1; D is undetermined. Trimming cost V 0 bases and J 1 base, with 4 bases left between them. This CDR3 is built from 13 residues. The germline V gene encodes CDR1 SGHTS and CDR2 YDEGEE. CDR3 in DNA: TGTGCCAGCAGCTTGGTACGGAACACTGAAGCTTTCTTT. Translated: CASSLVRNTEAFF.

This clone has just a few counts. The sample carries other DNA sequences with the same CDR3. The V gene is TRBV6-5, the J gene TRBJ1-5; maybe TRBD1 (5 bases). V lost 6 bases and J 0 bases, leaving 9 bases between the germline ends. The CDR3 is 14 amino acids. The germline CDR1 and CDR2 sequences are MNHEY and SVGAGI. This CDR3 is CASSADSSNQPQHF. CDR3 DNA sequence: TGTGCCAGCAGCGCCGACAGTAGCAATCAGCCCCAGCATTTT.

The genes are TRBV28 and TRBJ1-1, with D maybe TRBD1 (5 bases). Trimming shortened V by 3 bases and J by 11 bases, and 10 bases separated the two germline ends. Germline values: CDR1 MDHEN, CDR2 SYDVKM. The CDR3 contains 11 residues. This CDR3 is CASSFEGRAFF. In DNA, the CDR3 is TGTGCCAGCAGTTTCGAGGGGAGGGCTTTCTTT.

This clone occurred once. The chain combines TRBV19 with TRBJ1-5; tentatively, D is TRBD1 (5 bases). Trimming left V 3 bases short and J 5 bases short, with 20 bases between. From germline, CDR1 is LNHDA and CDR2 SQIVND (reference sequence). The CDR3 spans 17 residues. The CDR3 is CASSIRSGPSSDQPQHF. CDR3 nucleotides: TGTGCCAGTAGTATTCGGTCAGGGCCCTCTTCGGATCAGCCCCAGCATTTT.

The chain combines TRBV15 with TRBJ2-3; D gene unclear. This CDR3 region has 13 residues. Germline V gene sequence: CDR1 LNHNV, CDR2 YYDKDF (reference sequence). Trimming shortened V by 2 bases and J by 8 bases, and 11 bases separated the two germline ends. The CDR3 reads CATSRSELVTQYF. The CDR3 DNA reads TGTGCCACCAGCAGATCGGAATTAGTTACGCAGTATTTT.

The genes are TRBV9 and TRBJ1-4; D is unclear. V was trimmed by 0 bases and J by 7 bases, leaving 10 bases between them. The CDR3 sequence is 14 residues long. CDR1 is SGDLS, CDR2 YYNGEE, per germline. The CDR3 sequence is CASSVGGNSEKLFF. Written as DNA, the CDR3 is TGTGCCAGCAGCGTAGGAGGGAATAGTGAAAAACTGTTTTTT.